This TCR beta chain came from a study of cytomegalovirus exposure and HLA in healthy donors (dated by TCRdb to about 2017). As for the study more broadly: The 550 to 750 repertoires of the first cohort and the 120 validation repertoires were produced on the same platform, according to a later analysis. In addition to the first cohort of 500 to 850 subjects, a separate validation cohort of about 120 different subjects was used. High-throughput TCR immunosequencing, statistical association of individual TCRs with disease status, and machine learning were combined to predict cytomegalovirus infection status. The study aimed to test whether cataloging public T cell receptors could reveal signatures of past pathogen exposure. Broader findings and caveats from the paper: A few of the identified cytomegalovirus-associated TCR beta chains were confirmed in vitro to be specific for cytomegalovirus antigens. Of the cluster scores, 85% to 95% were above 0 in a later analysis, which found that TCRs clustered in the first cohort also tended to co-occur in the 95 to 150 validation repertoires. The authors suggested that the approach could potentially be generalized to other disease states and immunological phenotypes. Cytomegalovirus status was reported to be diagnosed by the classifier with high specificity and sensitivity in both the original and validation cohorts. Most TCR sequences were seen in very few donors, while some public TCRs were found in many individuals. The validation cohort had no HLA typing available for a later analysis, so co-occurrence within that cohort was assessed over all 130 or so repertoires. In the study, around 160 TCR beta chains were listed as associated with cytomegalovirus.

From the cysteine through the phenylalanine, the CDR3 covers 15 amino acids. Only the CDR3 region is kept as DNA, spanning 45 bases read in frame from base 1. Clipping removes 5 bases from V and 2 bases from J, with 6 as the unmatched junction base count. CDR1 and CDR2, looked up from the germline V gene (reference sequence), are MNHEY and SMNVEV. To note about this clone: Its antigen specificity is not known. Base qualities were left out, and no much larger clone turns up one base away.

Separate from the roughly 650-subject first cohort, the validation cohort of 95 to 150 subjects was the group to which the donors belonged. The method behind the library was the immunoSEQ multiplex PCR assay. On the study's bioinformatics: A statistical classification framework was built to diagnose cytomegalovirus status from the catalog of TCR beta chain sequences. TCRdb mirrors the immuneACCESS table, restricted to in-frame sequences. Some clones are absent from its copies; in checked studies, under half trace to an unresolved V gene, and the reason for the others is unknown. The V and J calls and clone size were taken over from that table, and D and trimming were inferred from the DNA. This sample comprises 75,000 to 90,000 clones, over 85% of them detected only once. Jointly, the top ten make up more than 0.65% of the sample.

The sample taken for sequencing was PBMCs. The sequence was obtained from a woman younger than 30 in good health and CMV-seronegative. This receptor chain uses TRBV27 and TRBJ2-1; TRBD1 fits 7 bases in the junction. The CDR3 region reads CASSQFQGAYNEQFF. The DNA sequence follows: TGTGCCAGCAGTCAGTTCCAGGGGGCCTACAATGAGCAGTTCTTC.